This T cell receptor beta chain was retrieved from a study of OX40 agonist ivuxolimab in advanced cancers. Between the trimmed V and J ends, which lost 6 bases and 0 bases, there was a span of 12 bases. CDR1 LNHDA and CDR2 SQIVND come from the germline V gene (reference sequence). The CDR3 is made up of 15 amino acids. Sequenced by immunoSEQ multiplex PCR; TCRdb stores in-frame clones only, minus some. The sample contains more than 65,000 clones, approximately 91% of which appear only once. This TCR was recovered from an adult with an advanced solid tumor such as melanoma, head and neck, liver or kidney cancer. J is TRBJ2-1 and V is TRBV19; the D gene is possibly TRBD2 (5 bases). The material sequenced was CD4+ or CD8+ T cells sorted from blood, taken in a trial of the OX40 agonist ivuxolimab. The DNA for the CDR3 is TGTGCCAGTAGCGTTCTAGCTCACTCCTACAATGAGCAGTTCTTC. This translates into CASSVLAHSYNEQFF. Filled out from reference TRBV19 and TRBJ2-1, the complete variable domain reads DGGITQSPKYLFRKEGQNVTLSCEQNLNHDAMYWYRQDPGQGLRLIYYSQIVNDFQKGDIAEGYSVSREKKESFPLTVTSAQKNPTAFYLCASSVLAHSYNEQFFGPGTRLTVL.